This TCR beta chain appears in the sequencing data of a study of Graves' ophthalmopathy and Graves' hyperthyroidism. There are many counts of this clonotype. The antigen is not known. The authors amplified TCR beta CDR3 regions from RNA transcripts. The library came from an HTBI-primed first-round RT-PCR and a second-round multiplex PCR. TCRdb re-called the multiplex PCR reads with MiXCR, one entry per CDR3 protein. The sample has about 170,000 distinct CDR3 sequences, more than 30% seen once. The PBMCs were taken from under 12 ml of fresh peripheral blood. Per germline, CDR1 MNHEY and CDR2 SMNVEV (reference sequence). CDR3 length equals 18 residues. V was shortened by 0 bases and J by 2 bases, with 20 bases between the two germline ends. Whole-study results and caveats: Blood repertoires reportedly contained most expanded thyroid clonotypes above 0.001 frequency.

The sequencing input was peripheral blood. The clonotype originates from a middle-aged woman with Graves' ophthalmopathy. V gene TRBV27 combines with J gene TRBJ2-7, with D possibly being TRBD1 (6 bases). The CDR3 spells CASSLSGLRGTPAYEQYF. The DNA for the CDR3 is TGTGCCAGCAGTTTATCAGGCCTGAGGGGGACCCCGGCCTACGAGCAGTACTTC.